Below, 18 T cell receptor beta chains from the same sample are listed, as sequenced in a study of PD-1 blockade in classical Hodgkin lymphoma. The sample's time point: cycle 4 day 1 (C4D1), after six to seven weeks of nivolumab. Each patient relapsed following autologous stem cell transplantation, and prior brentuximab vedotin exposure differed. Produced via immunoSEQ multiplex PCR; TCRdb's table is partial and in-frame only. In the table there are tens of thousands of clones, 90% of which are singletons. The source was peripheral blood mononuclear cells (PBMCs), collected before the fourth cycle of nivolumab. These receptors were collected from a human donor with classical Hodgkin lymphoma.

The chain combines TRBV11-3 with TRBJ2-2; D gene ambiguous. The V gene's germline CDR1 is SGHNT and CDR2 YENEEA. With 1 base removed from V and 4 bases from J, the gap between germline ends came to 7 bases. This CDR3 spans 14 amino acids. In DNA form, the CDR3 reads TGTGCCAGCAGCTTAGGGAGCCCCACCGGGGAGCTGTTTTTT. Its translation is CASSLGSPTGELFF.

This rearrangement joins TRBV7-2 to TRBJ2-3; no firm D call. V lost 5 bases, J lost 0 bases, and 12 bases lay in between. Germline CDR1 SGHTA, CDR2 FQGNSA. The CDR3 covers 15 residues. CDR3: CASSPLAASTDTQYF. CDR3 coding DNA: TGTGCCAGCAGCCCGTTGGCGGCTAGCACAGATACGCAGTATTTT.

V usage is TRBV20-1 and J usage is TRBJ1-2, with a tentative D call TRBD1 (5 bases). The CDR3 has 11 residues. Germline CDR1 is DFQATT and CDR2 is SNEGSKA (reference sequence). CDR3 sequence reads: CRGDSNYGYTF. CDR3 coding DNA: TGCAGGGGAGACAGCAACTATGGCTACACCTTC.

The rearrangement links TRBV21-1 to TRBJ1-2. TRBV21-1 is flagged as a pseudogene. The CDR3 runs 16 residues. The CDR3 reads CASSKDRGPMWIGYTF. DNA of the CDR3: TGTGCCAGCAGCAAAGATAGGGGACCGATGTGGATTGGCTACACCTTC.

The chain joins TRBV30 to TRBJ1-1, with D tentatively TRBD1 (6 bases). V gave up 1 base and J gave up 6 bases, with 15 bases separating them. The CDR3 extends over 14 amino acids. The germline V gene encodes CDR1 GTSNPN and CDR2 SVGIG (reference sequence). CDR3 residues: CAWSEPRGRAEAFF. Here the CDR3 DNA reads TGTGCCTGGAGTGAGCCCAGGGGTCGCGCTGAAGCTTTCTTT. Variable domain in full (rest from reference TRBV30 and TRBJ1-1): SQTIHQWPATLVQPVGSPLSLECTVEGTSNPNLYWYRQAAGRGLQLLFYSVGIGQISSEVPQNLSASRPQDRQFILSSKKLLLSDSGFYLCAWSEPRGRAEAFFGQGTRLTVV.

The rearrangement uses TRBV10-3 and TRBJ2-5; the D gene is possibly TRBD1 (5 bases). The germline V gene encodes CDR1 ENHRY and CDR2 SYGVKD. The CDR3 consists of 15 residues. Trimming took off 5 bases at V and 5 bases at J, with 18 bases between the two ends. Here the CDR3 reads CAISIPDSFLETQYF. CDR3 DNA: TGTGCCATCAGTATCCCAGACAGTTTTCTCGAGACCCAGTACTTC.

V is TRBV6-6 and J is TRBJ1-5, with a tentative D call TRBD1 (5 bases). V was trimmed by 7 bases and J by 3 bases, leaving 13 bases between them. CDR1 and CDR2 (germline): MNHNY, SVGAGI (reference sequence). CDR3 length: 14 amino acids. The CDR3: CASNYDSSNQPQHF. The CDR3 region has the DNA TGTGCCAGCAATTATGACAGTTCCAATCAGCCCCAGCATTTT.

The chain is built from TRBV6-6 and TRBJ1-2, with D maybe TRBD1 (5 bases). From germline, CDR1 is MNHNY and CDR2 SVGAGI (reference sequence). The V end lost 6 bases, the J end lost 8 bases, and 16 bases lay between the germline ends. The length of the CDR3 is 13 residues. CDR3 sequence reads: CASSIGHGGGYTF. The CDR3 region has the DNA TGTGCCAGCAGCATCGGACACGGAGGGGGCTACACCTTC.

V usage is TRBV5-1 and J usage is TRBJ1-1; D is possibly TRBD1 (6 bases). Trimming took off 3 bases at V and 3 bases at J, with 12 bases between the two ends. Germline CDR1 reads SGHRS; CDR2 reads YFSETQ. The CDR3 has 14 amino acids. Here the CDR3 reads CASSYFTGHTEAFF. CDR3 nucleotides: TGCGCCAGCAGCTATTTCACAGGGCACACTGAAGCTTTCTTT.

The chain combines TRBV6-1 with TRBJ1-5; a possible D gene is TRBD1 (5 bases). The CDR3 runs 17 residues. The V gene lost 3 bases and the J gene lost 4 bases, with 19 bases spanning the gap. The germline gives CDR1 MNHNS, CDR2 SASEGT. CDR3 coding DNA: TGTGCCAGCAGTGATCCCCCTCACCAGGGAGAGAATCAGCCCCAGCATTTT. This encodes CASSDPPHQGENQPQHF.

This clone was counted a single time. This chain uses TRBV7-8 with TRBJ2-2; 12 bases match TRBD1. Germline V gene lookup returns CDR1 SGHVS and CDR2 FQNEAQ. Unmatched junction bases numbered 3, after V lost 6 bases and J lost 7 bases. There are 14 residues in the CDR3. The CDR3: CASSRDRGHGELFF. Written as DNA, the CDR3 is TGTGCCAGCAGTCGGGACAGGGGGCACGGGGAGCTGTTTTTT.

The V gene is TRBV19, the J gene TRBJ2-3; tentative D call: TRBD2 (5 bases). Trimming pared 3 bases from V and 4 bases from J, leaving 8 bases between. Germline-derived CDR1 and CDR2 are LNHDA and SQIVND (reference sequence). The CDR3 loop spans 13 amino acids. CDR3 sequence reads: CASSMGSADTQYF. In DNA form, the CDR3 reads TGTGCCAGTAGTATGGGGAGCGCAGATACGCAGTATTTT.

The chain joins TRBV18 to TRBJ2-7; the match to TRBD1 covers 8 bases. CDR3 length: 15 amino acids. The V and J ends lost 8 bases and 0 bases, in that order; junction bases with no gene match: 9. Germline CDR1 and CDR2: KGHSH and LQKENI. Written as DNA, the CDR3 is TGTGCCAGCAAACGCGGACAGGGCCCCTCCTACGAGCAGTACTTC. This gives the protein CASKRGQGPSYEQYF.

The rearrangement joins TRBV28 to TRBJ2-2; 9 bases match TRBD1. This CDR3 spans 14 amino acids. V trimming: 6 bases; J trimming: 4 bases; junction bases outside the gene matches: 3. Per the germline V gene, CDR1 is MDHEN and CDR2 is SYDVKM. In nucleotides, the CDR3 is TGTGCCAGCAGGACGGACAGGGGCACCGGGGAGCTGTTTTTT. It is translated as CASRTDRGTGELFF.

The J gene is TRBJ2-6, the V gene TRBV7-2, with D unclear. Trimming pared 6 bases from V and 4 bases from J, leaving 10 bases between. The CDR3 spans 14 residues. Germline V gene lookup returns CDR1 SGHTA and CDR2 FQGNSA. CDR3 amino acids: CASSSSGGANVLTF. In DNA, the CDR3 is TGTGCCAGCAGTTCTTCCGGGGGGGCCAACGTCCTGACTTTC.

The J gene is TRBJ2-1, the V gene TRBV2; 9 nucleotides agree with TRBD2. The germline gives CDR1 SNHLY, CDR2 FYNNEI. The CDR3 runs 15 residues. Trimming at V came to 2 bases and at J to 5 bases, leaving 4 bases not matched to a gene. Here the CDR3 DNA reads TGTGCCAGCAGTGAATTGGCGGGGGGGAACAATGAGCAGTTCTTC. Protein sequence: CASSELAGGNNEQFF. Variable domain in full (rest from reference TRBV2 and TRBJ2-1): EPEVTQTPSHQVTQMGQEVILRCVPISNHLYFYWYRQILGQKVEFLVSFYNNEISEKSEIFDDQFSVERPDGSNFTLKIRSTKLEDSAMYFCASSELAGGNNEQFFGPGTRLTVL.

The CDR3 spells CASSSYGASTDTQYF. CDR3 in DNA: TGTGCCAGCAGCTCTTACGGGGCGAGCACAGATACGCAGTATTTT. This sequence joins TRBV7-6 and TRBJ2-3; tentatively, D is TRBD1 or TRBD2 (5 bases each). In germline, CDR1 is SGHVS, CDR2 FNYEAQ. The CDR3 runs 15 residues. V was pared by 4 bases and J by 0 bases, with 11 bases between.

The rearrangement joins TRBV7-3 to TRBJ2-2; D may be TRBD1 (5 bases). V was pared by 5 bases and J by 8 bases, with 15 bases between. Germline loops: CDR1 SGHTA, CDR2 FQGTGA. The CDR3 is 14 amino acids. The CDR3 DNA sequence: TGTGCCAGCAGCGGAGTCGGGCAGGGAGGGGAGCTGTTTTTT. Protein sequence: CASSGVGQGGELFF. Using reference TRBV7-3 and TRBJ2-2 for the parts outside the CDR3, the full variable domain is GAGVSQTPSNKVTEKGKYVELRCDPISGHTALYWYRQSLGQGPEFLIYFQGTGAADDSGLPNDRFFAVRPEGSVSTLKIQRTERGDSAVYLCASSGVGQGGELFFGEGSRLTVL.